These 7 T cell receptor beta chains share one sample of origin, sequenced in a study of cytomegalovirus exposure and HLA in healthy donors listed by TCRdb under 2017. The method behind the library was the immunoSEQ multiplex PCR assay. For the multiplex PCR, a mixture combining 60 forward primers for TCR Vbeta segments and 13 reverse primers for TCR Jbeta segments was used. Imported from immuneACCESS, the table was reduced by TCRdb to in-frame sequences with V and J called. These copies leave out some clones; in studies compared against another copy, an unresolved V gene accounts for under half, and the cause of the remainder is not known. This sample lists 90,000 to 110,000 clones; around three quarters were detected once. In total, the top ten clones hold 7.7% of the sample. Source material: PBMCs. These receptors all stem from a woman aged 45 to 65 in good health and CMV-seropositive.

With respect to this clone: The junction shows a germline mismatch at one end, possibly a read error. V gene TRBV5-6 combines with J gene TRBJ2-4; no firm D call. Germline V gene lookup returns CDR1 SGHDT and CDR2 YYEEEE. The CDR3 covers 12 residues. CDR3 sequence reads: CASSLAENSQYF. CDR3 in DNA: TGTGCCAGCAGCTTGGCTGAGAACAGTCAGTACTTC.

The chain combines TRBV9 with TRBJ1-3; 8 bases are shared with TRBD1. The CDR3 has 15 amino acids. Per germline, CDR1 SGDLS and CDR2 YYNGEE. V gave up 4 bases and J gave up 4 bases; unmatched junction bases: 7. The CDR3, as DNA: TGTGCCAGCAGCCCGACAGGGGCGGCAGGAAACACCATATATTTT. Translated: CASSPTGAAGNTIYF. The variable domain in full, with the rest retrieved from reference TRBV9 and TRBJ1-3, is DSGVTQTPKHLITATGQRVTLRCSPRSGDLSVYWYQQSLDQGLQFLIQYYNGEERAKGNILERFSAQQFPDLHSELNLSSLELGDSALYFCASSPTGAAGNTIYFGEGSWLTVV.

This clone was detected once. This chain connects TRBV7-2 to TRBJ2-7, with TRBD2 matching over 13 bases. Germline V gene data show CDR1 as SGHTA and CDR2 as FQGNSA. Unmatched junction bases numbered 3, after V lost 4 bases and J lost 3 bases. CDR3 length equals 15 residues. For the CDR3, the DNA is TGTGCCAGCAGCTCGGGGACTAGCGGGATCTACGAGCAGTACTTC. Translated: CASSSGTSGIYEQYF.

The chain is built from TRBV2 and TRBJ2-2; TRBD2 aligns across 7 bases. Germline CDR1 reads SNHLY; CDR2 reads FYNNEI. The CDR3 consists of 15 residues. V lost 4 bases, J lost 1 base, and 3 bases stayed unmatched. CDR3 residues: CASSVPGGNTGELFF. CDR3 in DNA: TGTGCCAGCAGTGTTCCGGGGGGGAACACCGGGGAGCTGTTTTTT.

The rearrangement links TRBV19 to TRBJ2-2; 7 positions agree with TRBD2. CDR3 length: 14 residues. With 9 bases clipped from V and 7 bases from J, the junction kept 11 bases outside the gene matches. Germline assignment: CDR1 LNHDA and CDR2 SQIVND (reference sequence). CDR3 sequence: CASLYGGSNGELFF. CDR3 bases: TGTGCCAGCCTTTACGGGGGGTCCAACGGGGAGCTGTTTTTT.

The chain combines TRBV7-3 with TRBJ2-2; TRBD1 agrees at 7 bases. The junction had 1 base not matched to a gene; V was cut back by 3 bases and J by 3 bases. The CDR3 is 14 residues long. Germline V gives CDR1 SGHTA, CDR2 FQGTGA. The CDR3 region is CASSFTGDTGELFF. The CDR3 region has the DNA TGTGCCAGCAGCTTTACAGGGGACACCGGGGAGCTGTTTTTT.

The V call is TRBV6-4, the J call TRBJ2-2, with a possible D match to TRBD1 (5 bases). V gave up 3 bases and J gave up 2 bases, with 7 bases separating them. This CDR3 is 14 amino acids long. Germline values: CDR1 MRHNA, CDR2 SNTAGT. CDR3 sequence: CASSEGVNTGELFF. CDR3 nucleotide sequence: TGTGCCAGCAGTGAAGGGGTCAACACCGGGGAGCTGTTTTTT.